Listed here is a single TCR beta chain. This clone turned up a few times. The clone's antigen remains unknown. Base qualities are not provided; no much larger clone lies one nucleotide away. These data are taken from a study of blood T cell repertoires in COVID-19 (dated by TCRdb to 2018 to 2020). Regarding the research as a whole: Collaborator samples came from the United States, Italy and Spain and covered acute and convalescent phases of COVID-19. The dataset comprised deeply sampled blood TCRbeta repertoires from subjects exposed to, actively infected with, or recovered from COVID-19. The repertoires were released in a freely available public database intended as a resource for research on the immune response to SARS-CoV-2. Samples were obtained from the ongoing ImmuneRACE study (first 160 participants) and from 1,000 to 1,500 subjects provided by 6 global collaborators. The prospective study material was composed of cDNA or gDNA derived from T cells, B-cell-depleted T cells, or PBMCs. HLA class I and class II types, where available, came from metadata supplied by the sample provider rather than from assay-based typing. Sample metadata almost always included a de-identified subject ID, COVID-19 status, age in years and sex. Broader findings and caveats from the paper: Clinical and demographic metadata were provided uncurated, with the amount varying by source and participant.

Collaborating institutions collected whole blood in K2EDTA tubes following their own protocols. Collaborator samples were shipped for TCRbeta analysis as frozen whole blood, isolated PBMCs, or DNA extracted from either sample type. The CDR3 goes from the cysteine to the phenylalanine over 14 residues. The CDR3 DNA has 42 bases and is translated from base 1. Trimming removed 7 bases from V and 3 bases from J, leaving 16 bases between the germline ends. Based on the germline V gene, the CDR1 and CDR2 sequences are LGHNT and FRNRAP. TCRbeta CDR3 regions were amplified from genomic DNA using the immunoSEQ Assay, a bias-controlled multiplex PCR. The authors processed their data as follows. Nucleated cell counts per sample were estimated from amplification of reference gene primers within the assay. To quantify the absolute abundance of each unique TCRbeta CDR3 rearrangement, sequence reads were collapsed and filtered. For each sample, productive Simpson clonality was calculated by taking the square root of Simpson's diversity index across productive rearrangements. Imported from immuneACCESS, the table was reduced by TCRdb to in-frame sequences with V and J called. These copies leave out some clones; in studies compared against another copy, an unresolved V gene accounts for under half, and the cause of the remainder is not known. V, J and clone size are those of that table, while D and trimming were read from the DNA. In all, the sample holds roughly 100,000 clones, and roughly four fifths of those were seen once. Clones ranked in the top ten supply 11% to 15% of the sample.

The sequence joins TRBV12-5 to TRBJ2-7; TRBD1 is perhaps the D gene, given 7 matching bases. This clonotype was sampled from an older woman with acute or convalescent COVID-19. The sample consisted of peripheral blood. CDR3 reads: CASAAGGLFYEQYF. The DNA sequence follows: TGTGCTAGTGCGGCAGGGGGGCTGTTCTACGAGCAGTACTTC.